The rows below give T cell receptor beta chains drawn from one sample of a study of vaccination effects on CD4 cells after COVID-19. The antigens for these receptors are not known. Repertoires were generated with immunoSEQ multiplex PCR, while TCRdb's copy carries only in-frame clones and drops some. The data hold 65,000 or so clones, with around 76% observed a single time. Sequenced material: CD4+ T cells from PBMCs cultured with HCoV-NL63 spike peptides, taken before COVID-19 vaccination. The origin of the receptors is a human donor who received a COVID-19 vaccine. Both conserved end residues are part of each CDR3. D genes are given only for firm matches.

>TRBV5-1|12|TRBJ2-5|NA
CASSPEGETQYF
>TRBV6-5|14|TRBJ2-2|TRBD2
CASLTTGGTGELFF
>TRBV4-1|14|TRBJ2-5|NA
CASSQVGRQETQYF
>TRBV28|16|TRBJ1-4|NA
CASSLFSLRGWGKLFF
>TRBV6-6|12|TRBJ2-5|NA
CASSYGKETQYF
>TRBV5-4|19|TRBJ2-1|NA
CASSPRQGGTLSSYNEQFF
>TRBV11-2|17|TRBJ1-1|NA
CASSLRATGTRNTEAFF
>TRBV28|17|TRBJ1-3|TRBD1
CASSITGTGLGGNTIYF
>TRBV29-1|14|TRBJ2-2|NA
CSVRQDSNTGELFF
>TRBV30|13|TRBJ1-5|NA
CAWTGGTNQPQHF
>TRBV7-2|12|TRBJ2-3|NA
CASSFPPDTQYF
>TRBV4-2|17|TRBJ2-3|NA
CASSQDLDVDSTDTQYF
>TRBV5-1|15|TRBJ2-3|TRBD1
CASSPRQGWSDTQYF
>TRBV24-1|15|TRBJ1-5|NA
CATSNALDGDQPQHF
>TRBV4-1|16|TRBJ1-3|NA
CASSQGYGPSGNTIYF
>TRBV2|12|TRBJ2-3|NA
CASSSTGDTQYF
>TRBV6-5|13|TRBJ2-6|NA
CASGNSGANVLTF
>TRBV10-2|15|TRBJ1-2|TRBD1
CASSAGEQGFSGYTF
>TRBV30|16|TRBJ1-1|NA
CAWRSTLGASNTEAFF
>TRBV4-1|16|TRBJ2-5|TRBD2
CASSQIAGEYQETQYF
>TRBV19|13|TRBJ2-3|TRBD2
CASGAGGTDTQYF
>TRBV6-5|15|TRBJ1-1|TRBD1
CASRLWAGGYPEAFF
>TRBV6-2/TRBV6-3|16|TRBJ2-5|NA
CASSHRRGFRGETQYF
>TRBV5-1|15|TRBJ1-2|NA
CASSPGSGANYGYTF
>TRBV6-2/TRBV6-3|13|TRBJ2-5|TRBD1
CASSTDRAETQYF
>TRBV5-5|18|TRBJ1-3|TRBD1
CASSLGRRGQDSGNTIYF
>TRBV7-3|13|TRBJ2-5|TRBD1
CASSPGQIETQYF
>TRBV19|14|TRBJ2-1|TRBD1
CASSGTGAYNEQFF
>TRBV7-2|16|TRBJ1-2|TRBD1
CASDWRDRSFNYGYTF
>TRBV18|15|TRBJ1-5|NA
CASSPGQAGNQPQHF
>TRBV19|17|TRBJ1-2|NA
CASSMWQGSLANYGYTF
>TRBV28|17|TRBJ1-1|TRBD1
CASSHTRTGRMNTEAFF
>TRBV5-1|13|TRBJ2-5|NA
CASSLGNQETQYF
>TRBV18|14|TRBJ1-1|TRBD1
CASSLTGGNAEAFF
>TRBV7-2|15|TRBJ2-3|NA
CASSTRVAATDTQYF
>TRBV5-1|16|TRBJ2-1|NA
CASSRGLRRDYNEQFF
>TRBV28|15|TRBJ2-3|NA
CASRFTGPYTDTQYF